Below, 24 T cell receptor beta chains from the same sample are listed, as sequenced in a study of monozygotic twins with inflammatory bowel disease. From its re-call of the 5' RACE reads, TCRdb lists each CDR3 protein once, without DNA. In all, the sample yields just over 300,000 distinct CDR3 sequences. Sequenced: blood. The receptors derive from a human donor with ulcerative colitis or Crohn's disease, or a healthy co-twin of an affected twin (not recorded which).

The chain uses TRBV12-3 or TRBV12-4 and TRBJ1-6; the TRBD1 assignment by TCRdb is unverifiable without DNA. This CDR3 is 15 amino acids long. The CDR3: CASSSATAYNSPLHF.

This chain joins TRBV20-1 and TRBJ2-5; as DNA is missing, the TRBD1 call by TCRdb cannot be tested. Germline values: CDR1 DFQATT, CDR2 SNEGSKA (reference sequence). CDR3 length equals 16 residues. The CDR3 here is CSARDLGQGATKTQYF.

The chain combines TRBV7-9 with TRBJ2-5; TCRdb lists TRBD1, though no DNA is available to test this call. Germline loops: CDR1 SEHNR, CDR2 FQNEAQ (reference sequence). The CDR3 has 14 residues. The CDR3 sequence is CASSLEYREETQYF.

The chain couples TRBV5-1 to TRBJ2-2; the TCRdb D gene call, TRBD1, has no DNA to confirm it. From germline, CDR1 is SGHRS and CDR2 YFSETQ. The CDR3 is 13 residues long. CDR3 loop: CASAPADSGELFF.

CDR3 loop: CASSYGKGGGETQYF. The genes are TRBV6-5 and TRBJ2-5; TCRdb gives TRBD1 as the D gene, but with no DNA this cannot be confirmed. CDR1 and CDR2 (germline): MNHEY, SVGAGI. The CDR3 has 15 amino acids.

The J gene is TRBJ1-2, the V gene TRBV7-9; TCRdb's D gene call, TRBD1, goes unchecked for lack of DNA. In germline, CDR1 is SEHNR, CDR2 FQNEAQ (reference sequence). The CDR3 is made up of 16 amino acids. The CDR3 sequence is CASSLAGDRSSDGYTF.

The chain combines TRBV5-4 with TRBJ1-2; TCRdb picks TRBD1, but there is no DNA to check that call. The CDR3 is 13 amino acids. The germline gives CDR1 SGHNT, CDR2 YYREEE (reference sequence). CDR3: CASSLVGQWGYTF.

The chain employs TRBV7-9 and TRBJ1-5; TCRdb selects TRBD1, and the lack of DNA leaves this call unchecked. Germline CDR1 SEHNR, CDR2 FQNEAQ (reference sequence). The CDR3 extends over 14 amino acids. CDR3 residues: CASSNTGYNQPQHF.

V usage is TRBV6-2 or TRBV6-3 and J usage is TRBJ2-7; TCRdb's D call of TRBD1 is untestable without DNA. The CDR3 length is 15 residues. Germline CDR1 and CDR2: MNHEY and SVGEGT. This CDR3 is CASNAGTYSSYEQYF.

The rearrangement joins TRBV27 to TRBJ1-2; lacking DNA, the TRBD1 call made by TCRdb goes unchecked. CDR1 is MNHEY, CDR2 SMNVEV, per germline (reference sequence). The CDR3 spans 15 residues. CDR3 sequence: CASSLFPNGIIDYTF.

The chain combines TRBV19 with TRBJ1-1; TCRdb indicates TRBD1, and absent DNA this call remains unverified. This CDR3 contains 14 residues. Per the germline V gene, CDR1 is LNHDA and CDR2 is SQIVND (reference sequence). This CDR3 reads CASVRRGGDTEAFF. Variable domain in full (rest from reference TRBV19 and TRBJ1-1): DGGITQSPKYLFRKEGQNVTLSCEQNLNHDAMYWYRQDPGQGLRLIYYSQIVNDFQKGDIAEGYSVSREKKESFPLTVTSAQKNPTAFYLCASVRRGGDTEAFFGQGTRLTVV.

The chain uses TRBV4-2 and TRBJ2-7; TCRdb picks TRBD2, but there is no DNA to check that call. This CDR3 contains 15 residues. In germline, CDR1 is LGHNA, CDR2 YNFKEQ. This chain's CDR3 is CASSPSPSGPYEQYF.

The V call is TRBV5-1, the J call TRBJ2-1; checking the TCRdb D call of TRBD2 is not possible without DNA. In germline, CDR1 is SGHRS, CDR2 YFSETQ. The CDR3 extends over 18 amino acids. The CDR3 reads CASSLVFGLGISYNEQFF.

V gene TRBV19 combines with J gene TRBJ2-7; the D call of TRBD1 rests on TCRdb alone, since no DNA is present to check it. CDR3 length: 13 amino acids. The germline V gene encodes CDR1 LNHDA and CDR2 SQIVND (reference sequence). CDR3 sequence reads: CATSKAGRFGQYF.

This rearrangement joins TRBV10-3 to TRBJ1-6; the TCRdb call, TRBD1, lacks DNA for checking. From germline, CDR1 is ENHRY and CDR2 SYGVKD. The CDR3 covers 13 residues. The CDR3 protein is CAIRGEQFSPLHF.

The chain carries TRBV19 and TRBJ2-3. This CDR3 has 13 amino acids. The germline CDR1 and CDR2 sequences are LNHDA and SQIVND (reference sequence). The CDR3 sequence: CASSTRRADTQYF.

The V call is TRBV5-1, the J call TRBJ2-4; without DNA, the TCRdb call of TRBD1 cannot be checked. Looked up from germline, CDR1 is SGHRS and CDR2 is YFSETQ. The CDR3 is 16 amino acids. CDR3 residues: CASSWDRAVAKNIQYF.

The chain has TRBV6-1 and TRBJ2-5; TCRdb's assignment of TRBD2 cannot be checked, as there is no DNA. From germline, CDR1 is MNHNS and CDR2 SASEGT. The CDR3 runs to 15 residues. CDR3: CASSGLGLADETQYF.

The CDR3: CASSSTGSTYEQYF. The V and J genes are TRBV6-5 and TRBJ2-7; TCRdb's D call of TRBD1 is untestable without DNA. CDR3 length: 14 amino acids. In germline, CDR1 is MNHEY, CDR2 SVGAGI.

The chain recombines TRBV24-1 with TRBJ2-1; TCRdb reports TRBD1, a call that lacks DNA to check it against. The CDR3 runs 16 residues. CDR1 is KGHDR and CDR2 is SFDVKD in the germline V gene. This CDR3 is CATSGTGSVSYNEQFF.

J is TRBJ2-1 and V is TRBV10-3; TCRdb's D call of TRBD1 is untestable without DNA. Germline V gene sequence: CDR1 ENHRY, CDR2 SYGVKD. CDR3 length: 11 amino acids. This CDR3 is CAIAGGQGQFF.

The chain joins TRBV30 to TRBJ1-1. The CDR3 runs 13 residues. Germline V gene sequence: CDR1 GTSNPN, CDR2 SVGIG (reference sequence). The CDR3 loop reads CAWSVGSNTEAFF. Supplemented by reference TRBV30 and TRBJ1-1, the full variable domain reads SQTIHQWPATLVQPVGSPLSLECTVEGTSNPNLYWYRQAAGRGLQLLFYSVGIGQISSEVPQNLSASRPQDRQFILSSKKLLLSDSGFYLCAWSVGSNTEAFFGQGTRLTVV.

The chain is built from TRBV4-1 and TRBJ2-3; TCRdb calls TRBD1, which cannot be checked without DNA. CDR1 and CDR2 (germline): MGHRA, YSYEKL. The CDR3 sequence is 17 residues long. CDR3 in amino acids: CASRRTQGDHSADTQYF.

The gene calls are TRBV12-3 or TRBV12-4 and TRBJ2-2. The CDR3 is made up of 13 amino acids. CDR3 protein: CASSLVETGELFF.